The T cell receptor beta chain under discussion was sequenced for a study of early T cells in non-severe SARS-CoV-2 infection. Study information: Chains were not paired, and sequencing was done on bulk RNA from unsorted whole blood.

A few counts support this clonotype. Its antigen is as yet unknown. Unique molecular identifiers were attached to individual cDNA molecules. TCRdb itself ran the 5' RACE reads through MiXCR, one entry per CDR3 protein. The sample has about 90,000 distinct CDR3 sequences, 14% seen once. Trimming stripped 1 base from V and 6 bases from J, with 12 bases between. The CDR3 consists of 14 residues. Per germline, CDR1 SGHTA and CDR2 FQGNSA. Study-wide results and limits: The matching step, a VDJdb search, favored anti-spike CD8 responses and missed private and CD4 specificities.

The clonotype comes from an adult who was a healthcare worker with PCR-confirmed SARS-CoV-2 infection or an uninfected control (not recorded which). The genes are TRBV7-2 and TRBJ1-2, with no clear D. The specimen was whole blood. CDR3 sequence: CASSLGREADGYTF. DNA for the CDR3: TGTGCCAGCAGCTTAGGGCGCGAGGCGGATGGCTACACCTTC.